This passage covers 23 T cell receptor beta chains from one sample sequenced in a study of blood T cell repertoires in COVID-19. Libraries were prepared by immunoSEQ multiplex PCR; TCRdb keeps only in-frame clonotypes and omits some of them. The sample contains about 90,000 clones, about 80% of which appear only once. Material: peripheral blood. These TCRs come from a woman aged 70-85 years with acute or convalescent COVID-19.

The genes are TRBV9 and TRBJ2-1; 7 bases align to TRBD2. CDR3 size: 17 residues. V shed 4 bases and J 0 bases; nucleotides not matched to a gene: 10. Germline CDR1 reads SGDLS; CDR2 reads YYNGEE. The CDR3 loop reads CASSPFTRGSSYNEQFF. CDR3 sequence (DNA): TGTGCCAGCAGCCCGTTTACGCGGGGGAGCTCCTACAATGAGCAGTTCTTC.

The CDR3 region is CASMGPGGNSPLHF. The CDR3 DNA reads as TGTGCCAGTATGGGACCCGGGGGTAATTCACCCCTCCACTTT. The chain recombines TRBV19 with TRBJ1-6; maybe TRBD1 (5 bases). Germline V lookup: CDR1 LNHDA, CDR2 SQIVND (reference sequence). The CDR3 sequence is 14 residues long. V gave up 7 bases and J gave up 6 bases, with 13 bases separating them. Complete variable domain (other parts from reference TRBV19 and TRBJ1-6): DGGITQSPKYLFRKEGQNVTLSCEQNLNHDAMYWYRQDPGQGLRLIYYSQIVNDFQKGDIAEGYSVSREKKESFPLTVTSAQKNPTAFYLCASMGPGGNSPLHFGNGTRLTVT.

In this sample, this clone turned up a few times. The chain employs TRBV7-2 and TRBJ1-2; 8 bases fit TRBD1. Germline V CDR1 and CDR2: SGHTA, FQGNSA. CDR3 length: 15 amino acids. With 5 bases clipped from V and 4 bases from J, the junction kept 9 bases outside the gene matches. The CDR3 nucleotides are TGTGCCAGCAGCACCACAGGGGGTCCGACCTATGGCTACACCTTC. As protein: CASSTTGGPTYGYTF.

The chain couples TRBV3-1 (or the pseudogene TRBV3-2) to TRBJ1-6; a weak D match, TRBD1 (5 bases). Germline lookup yields CDR1 LGHDT and CDR2 YNNKEL (reference sequence). The CDR3 spans 14 residues. Trimming stripped 1 base from V and 8 bases from J, with 9 bases between. CDR3 in DNA: TGTGCCAGCAGCCAAGTAACAGGATATTCACCCCTCCACTTT. Translation: CASSQVTGYSPLHF.

This chain joins TRBV25-1 and TRBJ1-2; D is unresolved. The V end lost 4 bases, the J end lost 8 bases, and 17 bases lay between the germline ends. The CDR3 contains 14 residues. CDR1 is MGHDK and CDR2 is SYGVNS in the germline V gene. The CDR3 spells CASSAGGGFGGYTF. The CDR3, as DNA: TGTGCCAGCAGTGCCGGCGGAGGGTTCGGCGGCTACACCTTC.

The chain is built from TRBV28 and TRBJ2-5; tentatively, D is TRBD2 (6 bases). Trimming cost V 5 bases and J 5 bases, with 24 bases left between them. The CDR3 has 17 residues. The germline CDR1 and CDR2 sequences are MDHEN and SYDVKM. The CDR3 DNA sequence: TGTGCCAGCAGTCCCCCGGTACGTAGGGCCCGGGAGGAGACCCAGTACTTC. As protein: CASSPPVRRAREETQYF. The full variable domain, its missing parts supplied by reference TRBV28 and TRBJ2-5, is DVKVTQSSRYLVKRTGEKVFLECVQDMDHENMFWYRQDPGLGLRLIYFSYDVKMKEKGDIPEGYSVSREKKERFSLILESASTNQTSMYLCASSPPVRRAREETQYFGPGTRLLVL.

The rearrangement joins TRBV27 to TRBJ2-7; 8 positions match TRBD1. The length of the CDR3 is 15 residues. V trimming: 6 bases; J trimming: 4 bases; junction bases outside the gene matches: 11. Germline CDR1 reads MNHEY; CDR2 reads SMNVEV (reference sequence). CDR3 region: CASSRTSTGEYEQYF. CDR3 DNA: TGTGCCAGCAGCCGAACCTCGACAGGGGAATACGAGCAGTACTTC.

The J gene is TRBJ1-4, the V gene TRBV19; 8 bases agree with TRBD1. This CDR3 has 14 amino acids. Germline V gives CDR1 LNHDA, CDR2 SQIVND (reference sequence). V gave up 5 bases and J gave up 7 bases; unmatched junction bases: 6. The CDR3 region is CASSPRTGSEKLFF. The CDR3 DNA reads TGTGCCAGTAGTCCGCGGACAGGGAGTGAAAAACTGTTTTTT.

The chain has TRBV29-1 and TRBJ1-2, with D possibly matching TRBD1 (6 bases). Germline lookup yields CDR1 SQVTM and CDR2 ANQGSEA. This CDR3 spans 13 amino acids. The ends were cut back, 4 bases at V and 4 bases at J, with 13 bases in the middle. The CDR3 loop is CSVGGGGTYGYTF. In DNA form, the CDR3 reads TGCAGCGTTGGAGGGGGGGGCACCTATGGCTACACCTTC.

The V gene is TRBV2, the J gene TRBJ1-2; D unclear. The CDR3 contains 12 residues. CDR1 SNHLY and CDR2 FYNNEI come from the germline V gene. Trimming took 3 bases from V and 0 from J, leaving 2 bases between them. CDR3 sequence reads: CASSDTNYGYTF. Written as DNA, the CDR3 is TGTGCCAGCAGTGACACTAACTATGGCTACACCTTC.

J is TRBJ2-7 and V is TRBV6-5; a weak D match, TRBD2 (6 bases). V was pared by 8 bases and J by 2 bases, with 13 bases between. Germline CDR1 and CDR2: MNHEY and SVGAGI. The CDR3 is 13 residues long. The CDR3 loop reads CASRGGKPYEQYF. CDR3 sequence (DNA): TGTGCCAGCCGGGGCGGGAAACCCTACGAGCAGTACTTC.

Written as DNA, the CDR3 is TGTGCCAGCAGTTTGAGCGGCGCTAGCGGGGTCTACGAGCAGTACTTC. This gives the protein CASSLSGASGVYEQYF. J is TRBJ2-7 and V is TRBV27; TRBD2 agrees at 9 bases. The CDR3 extends over 16 amino acids. The germline gives CDR1 MNHEY, CDR2 SMNVEV (reference sequence). V lost 3 bases, J lost 3 bases, and 9 bases stayed unmatched.

The rearrangement joins TRBV6-2 or TRBV6-3 to TRBJ1-6; TRBD1 matches 8 bases. The V gene's germline CDR1 is MNHEY and CDR2 SVGEGT. V trimming: 2 bases; J trimming: 7 bases; junction bases outside the gene matches: 4. This CDR3 comprises 15 residues. The CDR3 region has the DNA TGTGCCAGCAGTTACCGACGACAGGGGAATTCACCCCTCCACTTT. It is translated as CASSYRRQGNSPLHF.

The chain joins TRBV18 to TRBJ2-7; D possibly corresponds to TRBD1 (5 bases). V lost 6 bases, J lost 6 bases, and 15 bases lay in between. Germline V gene lookup returns CDR1 KGHSH and CDR2 LQKENI. This CDR3 comprises 13 residues. The CDR3 is CASSTTGRAEQYF. In DNA form, the CDR3 reads TGTGCCAGCTCGACCACAGGCAGGGCCGAGCAGTACTTC.

The gene calls are TRBV7-3 and TRBJ2-1, with TRBD2 as a possible D gene (5 bases). CDR1 is SGHTA, CDR2 FQGTGA, per germline. This CDR3 has 16 amino acids. V was shortened by 4 bases and J by 0 bases, with 13 bases between the two germline ends. The CDR3 DNA follows: TGTGCCAGCAGCTCCAGGCGGGTGGGCTCCTACAATGAGCAGTTCTTC. It encodes CASSSRRVGSYNEQFF. The full variable domain, with the rest looked up from reference TRBV7-3 and TRBJ2-1, is GAGVSQTPSNKVTEKGKYVELRCDPISGHTALYWYRQSLGQGPEFLIYFQGTGAADDSGLPNDRFFAVRPEGSVSTLKIQRTERGDSAVYLCASSSRRVGSYNEQFFGPGTRLTVL.

The V call is TRBV27, the J call TRBJ2-1, with a tentative D call TRBD1 (5 bases). The CDR3 spans 14 residues. Looked up from germline, CDR1 is MNHEY and CDR2 is SMNVEV (reference sequence). V dropped 7 bases and J dropped 0 bases, with 10 bases sitting between them. Written as DNA, the CDR3 is TGTGCCAGCATGAACAGGCTCTCCTACAATGAGCAGTTCTTC. The encoded protein is CASMNRLSYNEQFF.

The V and J genes are TRBV29-1 and TRBJ2-2, with a tentative D call TRBD2 (5 bases). Between the trimmed V and J ends, which lost 0 bases and 5 bases, there was a span of 16 bases. This CDR3 spans 16 amino acids. Germline V CDR1 and CDR2: SQVTM, ANQGSEA. CDR3 DNA sequence: TGCAGCGTTGAAGATCGAGAAGGGAGAGGGACCGGGGAGCTGTTTTTT. Protein: CSVEDREGRGTGELFF.

There are a few counts of this clone. CDR3 coding DNA: TGTGCCAGCACCCTCGACAGGGAAGGCTATGGCTACACCTTC. Residues: CASTLDREGYGYTF. V usage is TRBV2 and J usage is TRBJ1-2, with TRBD1 identical over 7 bases. This CDR3 comprises 14 residues. CDR1 and CDR2 (germline): SNHLY, FYNNEI. The V gene end was trimmed by 7 bases and the J gene end by 4 bases; junction bases not matched to a gene: 9.

The CDR3 loop reads CASSLEGKEQYF. CDR3 sequence (DNA): TGTGCCAGCAGCTTGGAGGGGAAGGAGCAGTACTTC. The chain recombines TRBV7-8 with TRBJ2-7, with D maybe TRBD2 (6 bases). V lost 3 bases to trimming and J lost 7 bases, with 10 bases between them. Germline CDR1 and CDR2: SGHVS and FQNEAQ. This CDR3 is built from 12 residues.

The chain has TRBV6-5 and TRBJ2-3; the D is unclear. Trimming left V 6 bases short and J 5 bases short, with 12 bases between. This CDR3 has 13 residues. Germline V CDR1 and CDR2: MNHEY, SVGAGI. The CDR3 spells CASSRGLGDTQYF. The CDR3 nucleotides read TGTGCCAGCAGCCGAGGTTTGGGAGATACGCAGTATTTT.

The chain uses TRBV7-2 and TRBJ1-2, with 7 bases that match TRBD1. Germline-derived CDR1 and CDR2 are SGHTA and FQGNSA. J gave up 6 bases and V 4 bases, and 14 bases lay outside the gene matches. CDR3 length equals 16 residues. The DNA for the CDR3 is TGTGCCAGCAGCTACACACGACAGGGTCGGGGGAATGGCTACACCTTC. Protein: CASSYTRQGRGNGYTF.

The CDR3 reads CASSLAQPQETQYF. The CDR3 nucleotides read TGTGCCAGCAGCTTAGCACAGCCGCAAGAGACCCAGTACTTC. The chain uses TRBV11-1 and TRBJ2-5, with D hard to call. Trimming took off 0 bases at V and 2 bases at J, with 7 bases between the two ends. This CDR3 has 14 amino acids. Germline CDR1 SGHAT, CDR2 FQDESV (reference sequence).

The chain couples TRBV7-3 to TRBJ2-1; D remains unclear. The V end was cut by 2 bases, the J end by 4 bases, with 9 bases between. Germline V gene data show CDR1 as SGHTA and CDR2 as FQGTGA. This CDR3 region has 14 residues. CDR3 region: CASSLEAGYNEQFF. The CDR3 DNA is TGTGCCAGCAGCTTAGAAGCCGGGTACAATGAGCAGTTCTTC.